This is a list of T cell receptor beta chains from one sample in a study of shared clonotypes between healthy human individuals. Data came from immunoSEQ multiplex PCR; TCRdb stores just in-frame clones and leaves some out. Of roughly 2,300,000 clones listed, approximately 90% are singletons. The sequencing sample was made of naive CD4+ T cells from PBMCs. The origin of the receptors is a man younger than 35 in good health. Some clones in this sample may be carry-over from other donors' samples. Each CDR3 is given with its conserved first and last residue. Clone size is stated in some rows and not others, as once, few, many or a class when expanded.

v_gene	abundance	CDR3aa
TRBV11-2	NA	CASSLGRGGRAYEQYF
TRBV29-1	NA	CSFFRTGMETQYF
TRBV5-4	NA	CASSSQGRNYEQYF
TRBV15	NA	CATRDQGGTGELFF
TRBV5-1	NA	CASTSFRDSLGNEQFF
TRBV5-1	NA	CASVFGPSVGWETQYF
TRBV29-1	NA	CSVEQLASYNEQFF
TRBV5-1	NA	CASRQGENTEAFF
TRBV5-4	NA	CASSSGTGRQETQYF
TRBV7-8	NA	CASSFRTGYGNQPQHF
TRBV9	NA	CASSVDPGTDTQYF
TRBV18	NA	CASSPSRTRSAYEQYF
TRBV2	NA	CASRGGTSASGELFF
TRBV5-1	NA	CASSLRLAGGKDGELFF
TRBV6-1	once	CASSGQGAPKETQYF
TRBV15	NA	CATSRETGSSYEQYF